The 9 T cell receptor beta chains given below trace back to one sample, sequenced in a study of OX40 agonist ivuxolimab in advanced cancers. Sequencing used immunoSEQ multiplex PCR; TCRdb keeps in-frame clones, though not all of them. The repertoire consists of some 30,000 clones, with roughly 80% occurring once and the leading ten covering roughly a quarter. The sequences come from CD4+ or CD8+ T cells sorted from blood, collected in a trial of the OX40 agonist ivuxolimab. All receptors come from an adult with an advanced solid tumor such as melanoma, head and neck, liver or kidney cancer.

The chain links TRBV6-1 to TRBJ2-4, with D possibly TRBD1 on 6 matching bases. V dropped 3 bases and J dropped 7 bases, with 13 bases sitting between them. Germline values: CDR1 MNHNS, CDR2 SASEGT. CDR3 length: 14 amino acids. DNA for the CDR3: TGTGCCAGCAGTGATCGCCTTACAGGGAACATTCAGTACTTC. It specifies CASSDRLTGNIQYF.

V usage is TRBV5-1 and J usage is TRBJ1-3; D is unresolved. Per germline, CDR1 SGHRS and CDR2 YFSETQ. V gave up 4 bases and J gave up 7 bases, with 9 bases separating them. The CDR3 has 12 amino acids. CDR3 in amino acids: CASSPGGNTIYF. In nucleotides, the CDR3 is TGCGCCAGCAGCCCTGGAGGTAACACCATATATTTT. The complete variable domain, with remaining parts taken from reference TRBV5-1 and TRBJ1-3, reads KAGVTQTPRYLIKTRGQQVTLSCSPISGHRSVSWYQQTPGQGLQFLFEYFSETQRNKGNFPGRFSGRQFSNSRSEMNVSTLELGDSALYLCASSPGGNTIYFGEGSWLTVV.

This clone was observed a few times. The chain carries TRBV6-5 and TRBJ1-1; D gene unclear. CDR1 MNHEY and CDR2 SVGAGI come from the germline V gene. V lost 6 bases, J lost 2 bases, and 13 bases lay in between. This CDR3 is built from 14 residues. The CDR3 here is CASSPGGYNTEAFF. CDR3 sequence (DNA): TGTGCCAGCAGCCCCGGAGGGTATAACACTGAAGCTTTCTTT.

The CDR3 region is CASSSHPGTGGSGANVLTF. The DNA of the CDR3 is TGCGCCAGCAGCTCCCACCCCGGGACAGGGGGCTCTGGGGCCAACGTCCTGACTTTC. The chain joins TRBV5-1 to TRBJ2-6, with TRBD1 matching over 11 bases. V was clipped by 3 bases and J by 0 bases; unmatched bases: 8. The CDR3 loop spans 19 amino acids. Germline V gene data show CDR1 as SGHRS and CDR2 as YFSETQ.

The chain couples TRBV7-9 to TRBJ2-7, with D perhaps given as TRBD1 or TRBD2 (5 bases each). The V end lost 7 bases, the J end lost 3 bases, and 16 bases lay between the germline ends. Germline assignment: CDR1 SEHNR and CDR2 FQNEAQ (reference sequence). The CDR3 length is 14 residues. The CDR3 coding sequence is TGTGCCAGCACCTCGACAGTCCGGGGCTACGAGCAGTACTTC. It yields the protein CASTSTVRGYEQYF. The complete variable domain, with remaining parts taken from reference TRBV7-9 and TRBJ2-7, reads DTGVSQNPRHKITKRGQNVTFRCDPISEHNRLYWYRQTLGQGPEFLTYFQNEAQLEKSRLLSDRFSAERPKGSFSTLEIQRTEQGDSAMYLCASTSTVRGYEQYFGPGTRLTVT.

The V gene is TRBV14, the J gene TRBJ2-1, with TRBD1 as a possible D gene (6 bases). Germline lookup yields CDR1 SGHDN and CDR2 FVKESK. The ends were cut back, 4 bases at V and 5 bases at J, with 9 bases in the middle. The CDR3 runs 13 residues. The CDR3 region is CASSRRDNNEQFF. In nucleotides, the CDR3 is TGTGCCAGCAGCCGACGGGACAACAATGAGCAGTTCTTC. The complete variable domain, with remaining parts taken from reference TRBV14 and TRBJ2-1, reads EAGVTQFPSHSVIEKGQTVTLRCDPISGHDNLYWYRRVMGKEIKFLLHFVKESKQDESGMPNNRFLAERTGGTYSTLKVQPAELEDSGVYFCASSRRDNNEQFFGPGTRLTVL.

This clone came up once. The chain uses TRBV27 and TRBJ2-7; a weak D match, TRBD1 (5 bases). V was trimmed by 6 bases and J by 3 bases, leaving 12 bases between them. Per germline, CDR1 MNHEY and CDR2 SMNVEV (reference sequence). CDR3 length equals 13 residues. CDR3 in amino acids: CASSLGHIYEQYF. CDR3 sequence (DNA): TGTGCCAGCAGCCTCGGACACATCTACGAGCAGTACTTC.

The J gene is TRBJ1-3, the V gene TRBV7-6; D not resolved. The CDR3 has 16 amino acids. CDR1 is SGHVS, CDR2 FNYEAQ, per germline. The V end was cut by 1 base, the J end by 0 bases, with 10 bases between. The CDR3 region has the DNA TGTGCCAGCAGCTTAGATCGAACCAACTCTGGAAACACCATATATTTT. Translation gives CASSLDRTNSGNTIYF.

The rearrangement joins TRBV27 to TRBJ2-7; D possibly matches TRBD1 or TRBD2 (5 bases each). Trimming pared 4 bases from V and 7 bases from J, leaving 17 bases between. The CDR3 extends over 14 amino acids. Germline V gene data show CDR1 as MNHEY and CDR2 as SMNVEV (reference sequence). The CDR3 DNA is TGTGCCAGCAGTTCATTACACGGGACGGGGGAGCAGTACTTC. Translating it yields CASSSLHGTGEQYF.